This entry lists 18 T cell receptor beta chains sequenced from one sample in a study of CD8+ T cells in alopecia areata. The treatment was: oral pan-JAK inhibitor, 5-10 mg twice daily. Extracted from the samples, RNA was reverse transcribed into cDNA to serve as the sequencing template. Profiling relied on immunoSEQ multiplex PCR, and the TCRdb table lists in-frame clones only, not all of them. The sample lists around 290,000 clones; 55% to 75% were seen once. Material: CD4+ T cells sorted from blood, obtained at week 24, from a patient treated with tofacitinib. These receptors all stem from a human donor with alopecia areata.

This chain links TRBV6-5 with TRBJ2-5; weak D call: TRBD2 (6 bases). V lost 9 bases to trimming and J lost 3 bases, with 11 bases between them. Per the germline V gene, CDR1 is MNHEY and CDR2 is SVGAGI. The CDR3 totals 12 residues. The CDR3 loop reads CASAGFEETQYF. DNA of the CDR3: TGTGCCAGTGCGGGGTTTGAAGAGACCCAGTACTTC.

The chain uses TRBV7-9 and TRBJ2-5; D is possibly TRBD1 (5 bases). V was clipped by 4 bases and J by 5 bases, with 11 bases between them. Per germline, CDR1 SEHNR and CDR2 FQNEAQ (reference sequence). This CDR3 has 13 amino acids. CDR3 sequence (DNA): TGTGCCAGCAGCTCGGGCCCAGGGGAGACCCAGTACTTC. Encoded protein: CASSSGPGETQYF.

This clone was seen just once. The chain joins TRBV27 to TRBJ2-7, with D hard to call. The CDR3 sequence is 14 residues long. Germline CDR1 reads MNHEY; CDR2 reads SMNVEV (reference sequence). V shed 4 bases and J shed 0 bases, with 10 bases lying between them. The CDR3 here is CASSSARFSYEQYF. As DNA, the CDR3 is TGTGCCAGCAGTTCCGCGCGGTTCTCCTACGAGCAGTACTTC.

CDR3 coding DNA: TGTGCCTGGAGTGCCAGCTCCTACAATGAGCAGTTCTTC. Translation: CAWSASSYNEQFF. The chain recombines TRBV30 with TRBJ2-1; D call uncertain. The CDR3 consists of 13 residues. CDR1 is GTSNPN, CDR2 SVGIG, per germline (reference sequence). The ends were cut back, 1 base at V and 0 bases at J, with 4 bases in the middle.

J is TRBJ2-3 and V is TRBV11-1, with a tentative D call TRBD2 (6 bases). CDR1 and CDR2 from the germline V gene are SGHAT and FQDESV (reference sequence). V gave up 5 bases and J gave up 6 bases, with 15 bases separating them. This CDR3 region has 14 residues. The DNA for the CDR3 is TGTGCCAGCAGCCCAAGTTCGGGGGAGGATACGCAGTATTTT. Amino acid sequence: CASSPSSGEDTQYF.

This clone was detected only once. The CDR3 is CASSLGLNSPLHF. CDR3 sequence (DNA): TGTGCCAGCAGTTTAGGACTAAATTCACCCCTCCACTTT. The chain has TRBV27 and TRBJ1-6; D not certain. This CDR3 is built from 13 residues. Germline CDR1 is MNHEY and CDR2 is SMNVEV (reference sequence). Trimming pared 2 bases from V and 7 bases from J, leaving 6 bases between.

The chain couples TRBV4-2 to TRBJ2-2, with 10 bases fitting TRBD2. Trimming cost V 4 bases and J 9 bases; bases outside gene matches: 5. This CDR3 region has 14 residues. The V gene's germline CDR1 is LGHNA and CDR2 YNFKEQ. The CDR3 region has the DNA TGTGCCAGCAGCCTCGGGACTAGCGACAGGGAGCTGTTTTTT. Its protein is CASSLGTSDRELFF.

To note about this clone: With a much larger clone just one base away, this may be a read error. This chain connects TRBV11-1 to TRBJ2-6; D unresolved. In germline, CDR1 is SGHAT, CDR2 FQDESV (reference sequence). Trimming shortened V by 3 bases and J by 0 bases, and 6 bases separated the two germline ends. There are 15 residues in the CDR3. The CDR3 DNA sequence: TGTGCCAGCAGCTTGGAAAGCTCTGGGGCCAACGTCCTGACTTTC. It codes for CASSLESSGANVLTF.

The chain employs TRBV30 and TRBJ1-1; no clear D. The V gene's germline CDR1 is GTSNPN and CDR2 SVGIG (reference sequence). The CDR3 is 12 amino acids. V shed 3 bases and J shed 0 bases, with 5 bases lying between them. CDR3: CAWRQLNTEAFF. Here the CDR3 DNA reads TGTGCCTGGAGACAGTTGAACACTGAAGCTTTCTTT.

The V and J genes are TRBV5-1 and TRBJ1-4; the match to TRBD1 covers 7 bases. Trimming cost V 0 bases and J 8 bases; bases outside gene matches: 7. The CDR3 runs 15 residues. Germline assignment: CDR1 SGHRS and CDR2 YFSETQ. This CDR3 is CASSLVTGAGEKLFF. In DNA, the CDR3 is TGCGCCAGCAGCTTGGTCACAGGGGCCGGGGAAAAACTGTTTTTT. The variable domain in full, completed from reference TRBV5-1 and TRBJ1-4, reads KAGVTQTPRYLIKTRGQQVTLSCSPISGHRSVSWYQQTPGQGLQFLFEYFSETQRNKGNFPGRFSGRQFSNSRSEMNVSTLELGDSALYLCASSLVTGAGEKLFFGSGTQLSVL.

The chain employs TRBV5-4 and TRBJ2-7; possibly TRBD2 for D (5 bases). The V end was cut by 0 bases, the J end by 2 bases, with 15 bases between. The germline V gene has CDR1 SGHNT and CDR2 YYREEE (reference sequence). The CDR3 extends over 16 amino acids. As DNA, the CDR3 is TGTGCCAGCAGCTTGGCGATGCTGGGGAGTCCCTACGAGCAGTACTTC. Translation gives CASSLAMLGSPYEQYF.

The chain is built from TRBV5-6 and TRBJ1-2; 7 bases match TRBD1. This CDR3 spans 15 amino acids. Germline CDR1 reads SGHDT; CDR2 reads YYEEEE. The V gene end was trimmed by 2 bases and the J gene end by 4 bases; junction bases not matched to a gene: 8. DNA for the CDR3: TGTGCCAGCAGCTTCCCGGGGACAGTGAGCTATGGCTACACCTTC. It yields the protein CASSFPGTVSYGYTF.

This clone was seen only a few times. V gene TRBV28 combines with J gene TRBJ2-1; 7 bases match TRBD2. V was pared by 8 bases and J by 3 bases, with 4 bases of the junction left unmatched. The germline V gene encodes CDR1 MDHEN and CDR2 SYDVKM. This CDR3 has 13 residues. The CDR3 here is CASWGGIYNEQFF. CDR3 in DNA: TGTGCCAGCTGGGGGGGGATCTACAATGAGCAGTTCTTC.

The chain has TRBV9 and TRBJ2-3; TRBD2 agrees at 9 bases. The germline gives CDR1 SGDLS, CDR2 YYNGEE. Trimming at V came to 2 bases and at J to 5 bases, leaving 3 bases not matched to a gene. The CDR3 sequence is 14 residues long. CDR3 region: CASSVLAGRDTQYF. In DNA form, the CDR3 reads TGTGCCAGCAGCGTTCTAGCGGGGCGAGATACGCAGTATTTT.

The chain has TRBV10-3 and TRBJ1-2; D ambiguous. Germline V CDR1 and CDR2: ENHRY, SYGVKD. The CDR3 covers 14 residues. V was shortened by 2 bases and J by 0 bases, with 7 bases between the two germline ends. This CDR3 reads CAISEKGSNYGYTF. Here the CDR3 DNA reads TGTGCCATCAGTGAGAAAGGCTCTAACTATGGCTACACCTTC.

This clone occurred a few times. The V gene is TRBV30, the J gene TRBJ1-5; tentatively, D is TRBD1 (5 bases). Trimming took 0 bases from V and 6 from J, leaving 15 bases between them. The CDR3 sequence is 15 residues long. The germline gives CDR1 GTSNPN, CDR2 SVGIG (reference sequence). CDR3 nucleotides: TGTGCCTGGAGTGTACTCGGGGGTCGGGGTCAGCCCCAGCATTTT. This translates into CAWSVLGGRGQPQHF.

This clone has more than one count but fewer than ten. V gene TRBV7-2 combines with J gene TRBJ2-4; weak D call: TRBD1 (6 bases). Between the trimmed V and J ends, which lost 3 bases and 2 bases, there was a span of 11 bases. CDR1 is SGHTA, CDR2 FQGNSA, per germline. This CDR3 spans 15 amino acids. CDR3 sequence (DNA): TGTGCCAGCAGCTTTGGGGGCTACTCCAAAAACATTCAGTACTTC. This encodes CASSFGGYSKNIQYF.

This clone was observed a handful of times. J is TRBJ1-2 and V is TRBV29-1, with unresolved D. In germline, CDR1 is SQVTM, CDR2 ANQGSEA. The germline V and J ends were trimmed by 6 bases and 8 bases, with 13 bases remaining between them. The CDR3 runs 11 residues. CDR3 loop: CSVDGSEGYTF. The CDR3 DNA reads as TGCAGCGTCGACGGGTCGGAAGGCTACACCTTC.